Reported below is one TCR beta chain. What it binds is not known. These data come from a study of CD8+CD57+ T cells in acquired aplastic anemia. Whole-study findings and limits: CD8+ Simpson's diversity in patients was not significantly different from that in controls.

The template for TCR beta VDJ and CDR3 sequence profiling was genomic DNA. MiXCR was run by TCRdb on the reads, yielding one entry per CDR3 protein. The sample holds around 290,000 distinct CDR3 sequences, roughly 59% seen once. For sequencing, patients were chosen who had shown expansion of CD8+CD57+ cells by flow cytometry. Patients had undergone no therapy by the time their blood was sampled. This clonotype was obtained from a human donor with aplastic anemia. Sequenced sample: sorted CD4+, CD8+, or CD8+CD57+ T cells (not recorded which) from PBMCs.

Here the CDR3 reads CSVTTGVNTEAFF. DNA for the CDR3: TGCAGCGTTACCACAGGGGTGAACACTGAAGCTTTCTTT. V gene TRBV29-1 combines with J gene TRBJ1-1; TRBD1 aligns across 7 bases. The CDR3 totals 13 residues. CDR1 SQVTM and CDR2 ANQGSEA come from the germline V gene. V trimming: 5 bases; J trimming: 0 bases; junction bases outside the gene matches: 3.